A single sample gave rise to the 13 T cell receptor beta chains below, sequenced in a study of blood T cell repertoires in COVID-19. Sequencing was performed with immunoSEQ multiplex PCR; in TCRdb, only in-frame clones are kept and a portion is missing. The sample lists under 300,000 clones, around 87% seen once, with under 2% in the top ten. Sequencing input: PBMCs or T cells enriched from blood (not recorded which). These receptors were taken from a woman in her fifties or sixties who had recovered from COVID-19.

The rearrangement links TRBV19 to TRBJ2-1; D might be TRBD2 (6 bases). Trimming removed 0 bases at V and 0 bases at J, with 12 bases between. The CDR3 contains 17 residues. The germline CDR1 and CDR2 sequences are LNHDA and SQIVND (reference sequence). In nucleotides, the CDR3 is TGTGCCAGTAGTATAGACGGCCCCGGGAGCTCCTACAATGAGCAGTTCTTC. Translation gives CASSIDGPGSSYNEQFF.

The chain couples TRBV7-3 to TRBJ2-7; a possible D gene is TRBD2 (5 bases). Germline V gene data show CDR1 as SGHTA and CDR2 as FQGTGA. V was pared by 5 bases and J by 3 bases, with 11 bases between. CDR3 length equals 13 residues. The CDR3: CASSPLRGYEQYF. As DNA, the CDR3 is TGTGCCAGCAGCCCCCTTCGGGGCTACGAGCAGTACTTC.

The chain carries TRBV5-1 and TRBJ2-5; 9 bases match TRBD1. The CDR3 is 13 residues long. Trimming cost V 4 bases and J 7 bases; bases outside gene matches: 5. From germline, CDR1 is SGHRS and CDR2 YFSETQ. CDR3 coding DNA: TGCGCCAGCAGCCCGGGACAGGGAGGGACCCAGTACTTC. The encoded protein is CASSPGQGGTQYF.

The rearrangement uses TRBV7-9 and TRBJ2-1; 11 bases are a match to TRBD2. Germline V gives CDR1 SEHNR, CDR2 FQNEAQ (reference sequence). The CDR3 length is 19 residues. V lost 5 bases and J lost 5; bases outside the gene matches: 17. The CDR3 nucleotides are TGTGCCAGCAGCACCACTTCCTCTGAGACTAGCGGGACCCACAATGAGCAGTTCTTC. Translating it yields CASSTTSSETSGTHNEQFF.

The chain combines TRBV7-3 with TRBJ2-3; D is uncertain. The CDR3 spans 15 residues. Trimming pared 8 bases from V and 0 bases from J, leaving 15 bases between. Germline CDR1 SGHTA, CDR2 FQGTGA. The CDR3 sequence is CASSRLGTSTDTQYF. The DNA of the CDR3 is TGTGCCAGCTCCCGACTGGGTACTAGCACAGATACGCAGTATTTT.

This chain joins TRBV19 and TRBJ1-5; 9 bases fit TRBD1. Germline V gene data show CDR1 as LNHDA and CDR2 as SQIVND (reference sequence). Germline trimming cut 8 bases from V and 5 bases from J; bases unmatched to any gene: 7. The CDR3 runs to 14 residues. The CDR3 protein is CASVGTGFYQPQHF. CDR3 in DNA: TGTGCCAGTGTGGGGACAGGGTTCTATCAGCCCCAGCATTTT.

The CDR3 DNA reads TGCAGCGTAGAGGGACTAGCGTTCGGTTTGGGTACGCAGTATTTT. It is translated as CSVEGLAFGLGTQYF. The V and J genes are TRBV29-1 and TRBJ2-3, with TRBD2 identical over 10 bases. The CDR3 has 15 residues. J lost 8 bases, V lost 6 bases, and 14 bases had no gene match. Germline V gene data show CDR1 as SQVTM and CDR2 as ANQGSEA.

The chain joins TRBV5-1 to TRBJ2-1; 9 nucleotides align to TRBD2. J was trimmed by 6 bases and V by 3 bases; bases with no gene match: 7. Germline CDR1 is SGHRS and CDR2 is YFSETQ. This CDR3 comprises 15 residues. This CDR3 reads CASSYGTSLVNEQFF. CDR3 DNA sequence: TGCGCCAGCAGCTACGGGACTAGCCTCGTCAATGAGCAGTTCTTC.

This clone was seen a single time. CDR3 loop: CASSLAAGADGYTF. CDR3 DNA sequence: TGTGCCAGCAGCTTAGCGGCGGGGGCGGATGGCTACACCTTC. The V gene is TRBV11-1, the J gene TRBJ1-2; D might be TRBD1 (6 bases). CDR3 length equals 14 residues. V was cut by 0 bases and J by 6 bases, with 11 bases left in between. The germline V gene encodes CDR1 SGHAT and CDR2 FQDESV (reference sequence). The variable domain in full, with the rest retrieved from reference TRBV11-1 and TRBJ1-2, is EAEVAQSPRYKITEKSQAVAFWCDPISGHATLYWYRQILGQGPELLVQFQDESVVDDSQLPKDRFSAERLKGVDSTLKIQPAELGDSAMYLCASSLAAGADGYTFGSGTRLTVV.

The chain couples TRBV2 to TRBJ1-2; D perhaps matches TRBD1 (5 bases). V lost 6 bases and J 4 bases, leaving 12 bases between the germline ends. The germline gives CDR1 SNHLY, CDR2 FYNNEI. The CDR3 contains 13 residues. This CDR3 reads CASSAKGVYGYTF. In nucleotides, the CDR3 is TGTGCCAGCAGCGCAAAAGGGGTCTATGGCTACACCTTC.

The CDR3 DNA reads as TGTGCCAGTAGTACCCAGGGTAGTGGTTACGAGCAGTACTTC. Residues: CASSTQGSGYEQYF. The chain joins TRBV19 to TRBJ2-7; tentatively, D is TRBD1 (5 bases). Germline CDR1 is LNHDA and CDR2 is SQIVND (reference sequence). Trimming pared 4 bases from V and 4 bases from J, leaving 14 bases between. The CDR3 runs 14 residues.

The chain employs TRBV28 and TRBJ2-7; 12 nucleotides line up with TRBD2. V shed 4 bases, J shed 0 bases, and the junction held 7 bases outside the gene matches. Germline loops: CDR1 MDHEN, CDR2 SYDVKM. This CDR3 is built from 17 residues. CDR3 loop: CASSSNLAGGASYEQYF. The CDR3 coding sequence is TGTGCCAGCAGTTCTAACCTAGCGGGAGGGGCCTCCTACGAGCAGTACTTC.

This chain uses TRBV23-1 with TRBJ1-1, with D perhaps TRBD1 (5 bases). TRBV23-1 is noted as an ORF with a role that remains uncertain. The CDR3 consists of 17 residues. V lost 3 bases and J 2 bases, leaving 19 bases between the germline ends. The CDR3 is CASSHKREGWENTEAFF. The CDR3 DNA reads as TGCGCCAGCAGTCACAAAAGGGAGGGGTGGGAAAACACTGAAGCTTTCTTT.